These 30 T cell receptor beta chains were all obtained from the same sample, sequenced in a study of CXCR3-negative and CXCR3-positive naive CD8 T cells. TRB cDNA libraries were made by UMI-labeled 5' RACE. TCRdb re-called the 5' RACE reads and shows each CDR3 protein once, DNA omitted. Reported are some 50,000 distinct CDR3 sequences; the ten largest clones contain roughly 1.6%. Sample: naive CXCR3- CD8+ T cells from blood. The sample's subset: CD45RO-CCR7+CD27+CD95- naive CD8+ T cells lacking CXCR3 (TNR3-). These receptors all come from a human donor in good health. Some clones in this sample may be carry-over from other donors' samples.

The chain links TRBV29-1 to TRBJ1-1. The CDR3 sequence is 13 residues long. CDR1 is SQVTM, CDR2 ANQGSEA, per germline. CDR3 region: CSVKNTRSPEAFF.

The chain links TRBV28 to TRBJ1-3; lacking DNA, the TRBD1 call made by TCRdb goes unchecked. Germline CDR1 reads MDHEN; CDR2 reads SYDVKM. CDR3 size: 15 residues. This CDR3 reads CASIFGIFSGNTIYF.

The rearrangement links TRBV29-1 to TRBJ2-1; TCRdb gives TRBD1 as the D gene, but with no DNA this cannot be confirmed. CDR1 is SQVTM and CDR2 is ANQGSEA in the germline V gene. The length of the CDR3 is 15 residues. CDR3 sequence: CSVEGTESSYNEQFF.

V is TRBV20-1 and J is TRBJ2-1. The CDR3 is 15 amino acids. Germline V gene data show CDR1 as DFQATT and CDR2 as SNEGSKA (reference sequence). Here the CDR3 reads CSAMNPGTSYNEQFF.

V is TRBV12-3 or TRBV12-4 and J is TRBJ1-1. CDR3 size: 13 residues. The CDR3 loop is CASRGGHNTEAFF.

The chain's CDR3 is CASCSLSGYEQYF. This chain links TRBV28 with TRBJ2-7; TCRdb returns TRBD1, unconfirmable since there is no DNA. The CDR3 has 13 residues. The germline V gene has CDR1 MDHEN and CDR2 SYDVKM.

The chain is built from TRBV20-1 and TRBJ1-1; TCRdb outputs TRBD1, but without DNA this stays unchecked. The V gene's germline CDR1 is DFQATT and CDR2 SNEGSKA (reference sequence). This CDR3 has 14 residues. CDR3 region: CSASLGALNTEAFF.

The V and J genes are TRBV28 and TRBJ2-3; TCRdb's D call of TRBD1 is untestable without DNA. CDR3 length: 16 residues. Per germline, CDR1 MDHEN and CDR2 SYDVKM. CDR3 sequence reads: CASSHRGSYGTDTQYF. Variable domain in full (rest from reference TRBV28 and TRBJ2-3): DVKVTQSSRYLVKRTGEKVFLECVQDMDHENMFWYRQDPGLGLRLIYFSYDVKMKEKGDIPEGYSVSREKKERFSLILESASTNQTSMYLCASSHRGSYGTDTQYFGPGTRLTVL.

The chain uses TRBV28 and TRBJ2-1; TCRdb reports TRBD2, a call that lacks DNA to check it against. Looked up from germline, CDR1 is MDHEN and CDR2 is SYDVKM. This CDR3 comprises 16 residues. The CDR3 protein is CASSWTAWREANEQFF.

The V call is TRBV4-1, the J call TRBJ2-1; the D call of TRBD1 rests on TCRdb alone, since no DNA is present to check it. This CDR3 has 17 residues. Germline values: CDR1 MGHRA, CDR2 YSYEKL. CDR3 sequence: CASSYRDRGSYYNEQFF.

This rearrangement joins TRBV7-8 to TRBJ1-3; the D call of TRBD1 rests on TCRdb alone, since no DNA is present to check it. The length of the CDR3 is 14 residues. Per germline, CDR1 SGHVS and CDR2 FQNEAQ. The CDR3 protein is CASTDRGLENTIYF.

The gene calls are TRBV7-8 and TRBJ2-7; the D call from TCRdb, TRBD2, cannot be confirmed without DNA. In germline, CDR1 is SGHVS, CDR2 FQNEAQ. There are 14 residues in the CDR3. The CDR3 region is CASSRGLAGDEQYF.

The chain joins TRBV6-4 to TRBJ2-3; without DNA, the TCRdb call of TRBD1 cannot be checked. The CDR3 is made up of 18 amino acids. The germline V gene encodes CDR1 MRHNA and CDR2 SNTAGT. CDR3 sequence: CASSLTGPGESEADTQYF.

J is TRBJ2-7 and V is TRBV20-1; TCRdb returns TRBD1, unconfirmable since there is no DNA. The CDR3 is 15 amino acids. Germline loops: CDR1 DFQATT, CDR2 SNEGSKA (reference sequence). CDR3 region: CSARDGGHDSYEQYF.

CDR3 protein: CASRSPGLADRYEQYF. This chain links TRBV12-3 or TRBV12-4 with TRBJ2-7; TCRdb reports TRBD2, a call that lacks DNA to check it against. This CDR3 has 16 amino acids.

Here the CDR3 reads CASSLVGGQSTEAFF. The chain combines TRBV5-1 with TRBJ1-1. CDR3 length: 15 residues. The V gene's germline CDR1 is SGHRS and CDR2 YFSETQ. Combining the CDR3 with reference TRBV5-1 and TRBJ1-1 gives the whole variable domain KAGVTQTPRYLIKTRGQQVTLSCSPISGHRSVSWYQQTPGQGLQFLFEYFSETQRNKGNFPGRFSGRQFSNSRSEMNVSTLELGDSALYLCASSLVGGQSTEAFFGQGTRLTVV.

This chain joins TRBV6-2 or TRBV6-3 and TRBJ2-2; TCRdb's D gene call, TRBD2, goes unchecked for lack of DNA. The CDR3 spans 17 residues. Germline CDR1 MNHEY, CDR2 SVGEGT. The CDR3 region is CASSKIDSGASDGELFF.

The chain couples TRBV21-1 to TRBJ1-2; TCRdb indicates TRBD1, and absent DNA this call remains unverified. TRBV21-1 is a pseudogene locus. The CDR3 extends over 18 amino acids. The CDR3 loop is CASSSPRIEDSYNYGYTF.

The chain recombines TRBV7-2 with TRBJ2-1; TCRdb selects TRBD2, and the lack of DNA leaves this call unchecked. The CDR3 has 15 residues. Germline values: CDR1 SGHTA, CDR2 FQGNSA. The CDR3 spells CASSPTSLSYNEQFF.

CDR3 amino acids: CSVDPDSPNTEAFF. The chain joins TRBV29-1 to TRBJ1-1; TCRdb reports TRBD1, a call that lacks DNA to check it against. Germline V gives CDR1 SQVTM, CDR2 ANQGSEA. This CDR3 has 14 residues.

The V and J genes are TRBV28 and TRBJ2-1; TCRdb's D gene call, TRBD2, goes unchecked for lack of DNA. CDR1 MDHEN and CDR2 SYDVKM come from the germline V gene. This CDR3 has 14 residues. The CDR3 spells CASSPSGTLNEQFF. The whole variable domain, remainder taken from reference TRBV28 and TRBJ2-1, is DVKVTQSSRYLVKRTGEKVFLECVQDMDHENMFWYRQDPGLGLRLIYFSYDVKMKEKGDIPEGYSVSREKKERFSLILESASTNQTSMYLCASSPSGTLNEQFFGPGTRLTVL.

The V gene is TRBV28, the J gene TRBJ2-1. The germline V gene encodes CDR1 MDHEN and CDR2 SYDVKM. The CDR3 is made up of 11 amino acids. CDR3 loop: CASFSYNEQFF.

V is TRBV12-3 or TRBV12-4 and J is TRBJ2-7; TCRdb reports TRBD2, a call that lacks DNA to check it against. This CDR3 is 14 amino acids long. CDR3 region: CASSLGGLAYEQYF.

V and J are TRBV6-2 or TRBV6-3 and TRBJ2-7; without DNA, the TCRdb call of TRBD2 cannot be checked. The V gene's germline CDR1 is MNHEY and CDR2 SVGEGT. The CDR3 is made up of 16 amino acids. The CDR3 sequence: CASSYAVRDFRYEQYF.

V is TRBV20-1 and J is TRBJ1-1. CDR3 length: 14 amino acids. The germline V gene has CDR1 DFQATT and CDR2 SNEGSKA (reference sequence). The CDR3 reads CSASIEAANTEAFF.

J is TRBJ2-2 and V is TRBV21-1; lacking DNA, the TRBD2 call made by TCRdb goes unchecked. TRBV21-1 is tagged as a pseudogene. The CDR3 sequence is 15 residues long. CDR3 in amino acids: CASSKGGGGAGELFF.

The chain employs TRBV23-1 and TRBJ2-1; the D gene TCRdb calls, TRBD1, cannot be checked with no DNA. TRBV23-1 is labeled an ORF, and its function is uncertain. There are 15 residues in the CDR3. CDR3 in amino acids: CASSSCHRDGDEQFF.

The chain uses TRBV20-1 and TRBJ2-7; without DNA, the TCRdb call of TRBD2 cannot be checked. CDR1 DFQATT and CDR2 SNEGSKA come from the germline V gene (reference sequence). The CDR3 has 14 amino acids. This CDR3 is CSAFHWDSSYEQYF.

The chain recombines TRBV29-1 with TRBJ2-3; TCRdb proposes TRBD1, but this gene call is untestable without DNA. There are 15 residues in the CDR3. Germline V lookup: CDR1 SQVTM, CDR2 ANQGSEA. CDR3 region: CSVEEGGGLEDTQYF.

This clonotype is identified as medium-sized (0.01 to 0.1%) from frequency. J is TRBJ2-7 and V is TRBV20-1; TCRdb proposes TRBD1, but this gene call is untestable without DNA. CDR1 is DFQATT, CDR2 SNEGSKA, per germline (reference sequence). This CDR3 is 13 amino acids long. CDR3 amino acids: CSASGDRDYEQYF.